This entry describes one T cell receptor (beta chain). Antigen: not known. In the PCR, 60 Vbeta and 13 Jbeta primers were used. TCRdb's table, derived via immunoSEQ multiplex PCR, lists solely in-frame clones and lacks some. The sample shows more than 95,000 clones, roughly 75% of them seen only once. This sample is drawn from a study of cytomegalovirus exposure and HLA in healthy donors. Study-level points and caveats: Researchers counted over 150 TCR beta chains as cytomegalovirus-associated. TCR beta V- and J-gene trimming, according to a later analysis, was linked to a missense DCLRE1C variant. Reported results showed that the classifier diagnosed cytomegalovirus status with high specificity and sensitivity.

The CDR3 totals 15 residues. Per germline, CDR1 MGHRA and CDR2 YSYEKL. Trimming cost V 0 bases and J 5 bases, with 13 bases left between them. This clonotype was sampled from a woman in her forties or fifties in good health and CMV-seronegative. The source material was PBMCs. The chain couples TRBV4-1 to TRBJ2-5; a possible D gene is TRBD2 (5 bases). CDR3 amino acids: CASSQEGRNFETQYF. The CDR3 coding sequence is TGCGCCAGCAGCCAAGAGGGGAGAAACTTTGAGACCCAGTACTTC.